This T cell receptor (beta chain) was sequenced for a study of blood T cell repertoires in COVID-19. Study information: The United States, Italy and Spain were the sources of the acute and convalescent COVID-19 samples.

The length of the CDR3 is 17 residues. With 4 bases clipped from V and 4 bases from J, the junction kept 12 bases outside the gene matches. Germline loops: CDR1 LNHDA, CDR2 SQIVND (reference sequence). A single count supports this clone. TCRdb keeps only in-frame clones here, not all; method: immunoSEQ multiplex PCR. The sample has roughly 300,000 clones, about 83% seen once. This sequence joins TRBV19 and TRBJ1-5; 8 positions agree with TRBD1. Sequencing was carried out using peripheral blood. This TCR came from a woman aged 45 to 65 with acute or convalescent COVID-19. This chain's CDR3 is CASSTDRGPLGNQPQHF. In nucleotides, the CDR3 is TGTGCCAGTAGTACTGACAGGGGACCGTTGGGAAATCAGCCCCAGCATTTT.